This T cell receptor beta chain was identified during a study of beta chain features in type 1 diabetes (dated by TCRdb to 2017 to 2018). Concerning the study at large: Mean age, gender distribution, total cell number and subset yield did not differ between patients and healthy donors. Regulatory and stem cell-like memory subsets were obtained from only 8 patients and roughly 8 healthy donors, while naive and central memory subsets were obtained from all 28 donors. The study compared TCRB repertoires of sorted circulating CD4+ T cell subsets between recently diagnosed type 1 diabetes patients and matched healthy donors. A total of 107,917,701 sorted cells were examined across all samples, and a strong correlation was observed between cell number per subset and RNA yield.

Concerning this clone itself: Its antigen remains unidentified. No base qualities exist here, and no much larger clone lies one base off it.

From each donor, a single peripheral blood sample of about 100 mL on average was drawn into heparinised tubes. Naive, central memory, regulatory and stem cell-like memory CD4+ T cells were sorted on a BD FACSAria II using a panel including CD45RO, CCR7, CD25, CD127, CD95 and CD27. A purity above 95% was achieved for all sorted populations. PBMCs were isolated immediately by Lymphoprep density gradient centrifugation and stained directly without culture. To minimize batch effects, samples were stained and sorted in pairs, one healthy donor with one patient per experiment. The entire amount of isolated RNA was reverse transcribed using the High Capacity cDNA Reverse Transcription Kit, so the sequenced TCRB transcripts were expressed ones. Naive, central memory and regulatory T cell samples underwent deep immunoSEQ sequencing, averaging about 3.5 million total reads per sample. Sorted cells were lysed in RLT buffer and RNA was extracted with DNase-treated RNeasy Micro or Mini kits, depending on cell number. To prevent cross-contamination, each cell subset was processed individually, whereas patient and healthy donor samples were processed jointly. The immunoSEQ multiplex PCR was used to amplify TCRB sequences from cDNA, yielding 87-bp fragments that span the CDR3 region. The amplicons were sequenced using the Illumina HiSeq platform. The original methods were these. PCR bias was corrected computationally using synthetic template baselines, and reads within Hamming distance 2 were collapsed, with unmergeable singletons discarded. Reads were aligned against IMGT to assign V, D and J genes, CDR3 length and insertions or deletions at six rearrangement sites. Within each subset, clonotype counts were normalized to the number of sorted cells before true diversity and Gini coefficients were calculated with the tcR R package. The overlap coefficient, calculated on TCRB nucleotide sequences, was used to measure repertoire sharing. As a proxy for the pre-selection repertoire, out-of-frame TCRB sequences from naive cells were analyzed. TCRdb re-hosts the immuneACCESS table, in-frame sequences only. Its copies lack some clones; in the studies checked, an unresolved V gene accounts for under half of them, and the cause for the rest is not known. For V, J and clone size, that table is used; D and trimming come from the DNA. The sample contains 200,000 to 250,000 clones, about 71% of them found a single time. Approximately 0.053% of the sample is held by the ten biggest clonotypes.

CDR3 length: 13 amino acids, cysteine to phenylalanine. The entry retains the CDR3 DNA only, 39 bases that are in frame from base 1. The germline V gene encodes CDR1 GTSNPN and CDR2 SVGIG (reference sequence). The germline V and J ends show losses of 2 bases and 7 bases respectively, and no gene match explains 7 bases of the junction. Beyond this particular receptor, the publication reports: Type 1 diabetes patients showed a moderate but significant shortening of TCRB CDR3 length in all four CD4+ subsets. Shorter templates might be favored by PCR, yet because patient and control samples were amplified and corrected together, any such skew would affect both groups equally. Naive, central memory and regulatory TCRB repertoires appeared to be more similar among patients than among healthy donors. Fewer insertions and more nucleotide deletions at VDJ recombination sites were observed in patients with type 1 diabetes, implying thymic rearrangement abnormalities. Only small numbers of individuals were included in the HLA sub-analyses, which left unresolved whether HLA type had any influence on TCRB rearrangement. Because cDNA was sequenced instead of genomic DNA, activated cells with high expression could be over-represented, although the groups did not differ in activation or CD3 levels.

The receptor was isolated from a man aged 30-40 years in good health. Sequenced sample: naive CD4+ T cells from blood. What this sample's cell subset or site label stands for: true naive CD4+ T cells. In this chain, TRBV30 is recombined with TRBJ2-5, with 7 bases matching TRBD2. The sequence in DNA is TGTGCCTGGAGTATAGCGGGTGTGCGGACCCAGTACTTC. Its protein product is CAWSIAGVRTQYF.